The T cell receptor (beta chain) under discussion was sequenced for a study of control samples from healthy donors and cancer patients. V lost 0 bases, J lost 1 base, and 21 bases lay in between. The CDR3 contains 20 residues. Germline V CDR1 and CDR2: LNHNV, YYDKDF (reference sequence). The repertoire was sequenced with immunoSEQ multiplex PCR; TCRdb's copy has only in-frame clones and lacks some. The profile covers 100,000 or so clones, with approximately 81% appearing a single time and about 11% taken by the ten largest. V usage is TRBV15 and J usage is TRBJ2-2; D not certain. Sequenced input: blood. The clonotype comes from a woman in her 30s in good health. CDR3 sequence: CATSRDQPGTLNLNTGELFF. The CDR3 region has the DNA TGTGCCACCAGCAGAGATCAACCGGGCACCTTAAACCTGAACACCGGGGAGCTGTTTTTT.